The T cell receptor (beta chain) under discussion was sequenced for a study of cytomegalovirus exposure and HLA in healthy donors. Study-level background: Early on, a data release was issued that held about 85 million unique TCRs from HLA-typed donors. General observations from the study: With further analysis later on, most CMV-associated TCR beta chains appeared HLA-restricted. Prediction of most subjects' HLA-A and HLA-B alleles by TCR beta sequences was reportedly accurate.

Germline V gene lookup returns CDR1 SGHNT and CDR2 YYREEE (reference sequence). The CDR3 contains 16 residues. Trimming took off 6 bases at V and 4 bases at J, with 19 bases between the two ends. On this clone itself: Its target is not known.

Primers: 60 Vbeta forward and 13 Jbeta reverse. Clones were read by immunoSEQ multiplex PCR, and TCRdb kept only the in-frame ones, dropping some. The sample consists of roughly 160,000 clones, around 82% of them appearing once. Input material: PBMCs. The chain joins TRBV5-4 to TRBJ2-2; a weak D match, TRBD2 (7 bases). This receptor was identified in a boy aged 2-9 years in good health and CMV-seronegative. The CDR3 DNA reads TGTGCCAGCACCGATAATAGGGGGGGCCGCACCGGGGAGCTGTTTTTT. Its translation is CASTDNRGGRTGELFF.